The 27 T cell receptor beta chains below all came from one sample that was sequenced in a study of human CD8 memory T cell subsets. TPEX cells were early memory CD8+ T cells (CCR7+ PD-1+ TIGIT+) that had exhausted-like traits. Scientists made TCR beta libraries using UMI-labeled 5' RACE. No DNA is given; TCRdb re-called the 5' RACE reads and lists each CDR3 protein once. The table lists almost 9,000 distinct CDR3 sequences. Sample: CD8+ T cells from PBMCs. These receptor sequences come from a human donor in good health.

The chain carries TRBV5-6 and TRBJ2-7; no DNA is available, so the TRBD1 call from TCRdb remains unchecked. The CDR3 contains 13 residues. CDR1 SGHDT and CDR2 YYEEEE come from the germline V gene. CDR3 amino acids: CASSLVAGNEQYF. The entire variable domain, with the rest obtained from reference TRBV5-6 and TRBJ2-7, is as follows: DAGVTQSPTHLIKTRGQQVTLRCSPKSGHDTVSWYQQALGQGPQFIFQYYEEEERQRGNFPDRFSGHQFPNYSSELNVNALLLGDSALYLCASSLVAGNEQYFGPGTRLTVT.

By frequency, this clonotype registers large. J is TRBJ2-5 and V is TRBV7-2; TCRdb's D call of TRBD2 is untestable without DNA. The V gene's germline CDR1 is SGHTA and CDR2 FQGNSA. The length of the CDR3 is 15 residues. The CDR3 here is CASSPRWREQETQYF.

This chain joins TRBV6-5 and TRBJ1-1; TCRdb reports TRBD1, a call that lacks DNA to check it against. The CDR3 loop spans 13 amino acids. Germline V gives CDR1 MNHEY, CDR2 SVGAGI. The CDR3: CASSKTAATEAFF.

This chain links TRBV4-3 with TRBJ2-7; TCRdb's assignment of TRBD1 cannot be checked, as there is no DNA. Germline CDR1 reads LGHNA; CDR2 reads YSLEER. The CDR3 has 14 amino acids. This CDR3 is CASSQDRGRREQYF.

V is TRBV4-2 and J is TRBJ2-7. The CDR3 extends over 15 amino acids. Looked up from germline, CDR1 is LGHNA and CDR2 is YNFKEQ. The CDR3 here is CASSQVKGSTYEQYF.

The chain links TRBV20-1 to TRBJ2-7; TCRdb calls TRBD1, which cannot be checked without DNA. The CDR3 has 12 residues. The germline V gene encodes CDR1 DFQATT and CDR2 SNEGSKA (reference sequence). This chain's CDR3 is CSASDQGYEQYF.

This clonotype ranks as medium-sized (0.01 to 0.1%) in terms of frequency. The V and J genes are TRBV29-1 and TRBJ1-1. CDR1 SQVTM and CDR2 ANQGSEA come from the germline V gene. The CDR3 is 13 residues long. The CDR3 reads CSVDGRLNTEAFF. Full variable domain (missing parts from reference TRBV29-1 and TRBJ1-1): SAVISQKPSRDICQRGTSLTIQCQVDSQVTMMFWYRQQPGQSLTLIATANQGSEATYESGFVIDKFPISRPNLTFSTLTVSNMSPEDSSIYLCSVDGRLNTEAFFGQGTRLTVV.

V gene TRBV7-2 combines with J gene TRBJ1-4; no DNA is available, so the TRBD1 call from TCRdb remains unchecked. Germline CDR1 is SGHTA and CDR2 is FQGNSA. The length of the CDR3 is 14 residues. CDR3 loop: CASSLRQGYEKLFF.

The chain links TRBV5-4 to TRBJ2-7; the D gene TCRdb calls, TRBD1, cannot be checked with no DNA. Germline-derived CDR1 and CDR2 are SGHNT and YYREEE (reference sequence). The CDR3 is 15 residues long. The chain's CDR3 is CAGRTTGTASYEQYF.

The chain joins TRBV2 to TRBJ2-7; TCRdb indicates TRBD2, and absent DNA this call remains unverified. The CDR3 runs to 14 residues. In germline, CDR1 is SNHLY, CDR2 FYNNEI. CDR3 region: CASRGTAVEGEQYF.

The CDR3 sequence is CASSQDDRSGGTLYNEQFF. This chain connects TRBV4-3 to TRBJ2-1; without DNA, the TCRdb call of TRBD1 cannot be checked. CDR1 and CDR2 (germline): LGHNA, YSLEER. CDR3 size: 19 residues.

V and J are TRBV6-6 and TRBJ1-1. Germline CDR1 is MNHNY and CDR2 is SVGAGI (reference sequence). This CDR3 is 15 amino acids long. The CDR3: CASSYSISMNTEAFF.

This chain connects TRBV19 to TRBJ2-7; TCRdb's D gene call, TRBD1, goes unchecked for lack of DNA. Germline V CDR1 and CDR2: LNHDA, SQIVND (reference sequence). The length of the CDR3 is 15 residues. The CDR3 sequence is CASSDRDRRYGEQYF.

This chain joins TRBV9 and TRBJ2-5. The CDR3 is 16 residues long. Germline V lookup: CDR1 SGDLS, CDR2 YYNGEE. CDR3 residues: CASSVEARDFQETQYF. Using reference TRBV9 and TRBJ2-5 for the parts outside the CDR3, the full variable domain is DSGVTQTPKHLITATGQRVTLRCSPRSGDLSVYWYQQSLDQGLQFLIQYYNGEERAKGNILERFSAQQFPDLHSELNLSSLELGDSALYFCASSVEARDFQETQYFGPGTRLLVL.

This chain connects TRBV27 to TRBJ2-1. Germline assignment: CDR1 MNHEY and CDR2 SMNVEV (reference sequence). The CDR3 loop spans 11 amino acids. CDR3 amino acids: CASGVYNEQFF.

The J gene is TRBJ2-1, the V gene TRBV7-2; the D gene TCRdb calls, TRBD2, cannot be checked with no DNA. This CDR3 comprises 18 residues. Germline loops: CDR1 SGHTA, CDR2 FQGNSA. This CDR3 is CASSLDLAGGPNYNEQFF.

The chain has TRBV20-1 and TRBJ2-7; TCRdb's D gene call, TRBD1, goes unchecked for lack of DNA. Germline V CDR1 and CDR2: DFQATT, SNEGSKA (reference sequence). The length of the CDR3 is 16 residues. The CDR3 sequence: CSARPNEQGAGYEQYF.

The V gene is TRBV28, the J gene TRBJ2-4; checking the TCRdb D call of TRBD2 is not possible without DNA. CDR1 is MDHEN and CDR2 is SYDVKM in the germline V gene. The CDR3 sequence is 12 residues long. The CDR3 is CASSLGGDIQYF.

The rearrangement links TRBV7-8 to TRBJ2-3; lacking DNA, the TRBD2 call made by TCRdb goes unchecked. CDR1 SGHVS and CDR2 FQNEAQ come from the germline V gene. CDR3 size: 17 residues. CDR3 region: CASSSLLSSGGPHTQYF. The full variable domain, with the rest looked up from reference TRBV7-8 and TRBJ2-3, is GAGVSQSPRYKVAKRGQDVALRCDPISGHVSLFWYQQALGQGPEFLTYFQNEAQLDKSGLPSDRFFAERPEGSVSTLKIQRTQQEDSAVYLCASSSLLSSGGPHTQYFGPGTRLTVL.

This chain connects TRBV12-3 or TRBV12-4 to TRBJ1-4. The CDR3 contains 16 residues. The CDR3 sequence is CASSLAPSWLNEKLFF.

The genes are TRBV30 and TRBJ1-1; TCRdb designates TRBD1, a call that cannot be tested without DNA. The CDR3 is 14 amino acids. Germline V gene sequence: CDR1 GTSNPN, CDR2 SVGIG (reference sequence). The CDR3 sequence is CAWSEGGLNTEAFF. Full variable domain (missing parts from reference TRBV30 and TRBJ1-1): SQTIHQWPATLVQPVGSPLSLECTVEGTSNPNLYWYRQAAGRGLQLLFYSVGIGQISSEVPQNLSASRPQDRQFILSSKKLLLSDSGFYLCAWSEGGLNTEAFFGQGTRLTVV.

The rearrangement joins TRBV9 to TRBJ2-1; TCRdb outputs TRBD2, but without DNA this stays unchecked. Germline-derived CDR1 and CDR2 are SGDLS and YYNGEE. CDR3 length: 15 residues. CDR3 sequence reads: CASSADGGSLLEQFF.

CDR3 protein: CASSLGGGNNEQFF. The chain recombines TRBV11-2 with TRBJ2-1; the TCRdb call, TRBD2, lacks DNA for checking. The V gene's germline CDR1 is SGHAT and CDR2 FQNNGV. The CDR3 is made up of 14 amino acids.

The gene calls are TRBV5-4 and TRBJ2-7; the D gene TCRdb calls, TRBD2, cannot be checked with no DNA. This CDR3 is 15 amino acids long. In germline, CDR1 is SGHNT, CDR2 YYREEE (reference sequence). CDR3 protein: CASSLENGPNYEQYF.

V and J are TRBV7-7 and TRBJ1-6; TCRdb designates TRBD1, a call that cannot be tested without DNA. Germline values: CDR1 SSHAT, CDR2 FNYEAQ (reference sequence). The CDR3 loop spans 15 amino acids. The CDR3 is CASSPPRVDNSPLHF.

Considering frequency, this clonotype is medium-sized. The chain uses TRBV7-2 and TRBJ1-1; checking the TCRdb D call of TRBD1 is not possible without DNA. Germline-derived CDR1 and CDR2 are SGHTA and FQGNSA. The CDR3 totals 16 residues. The chain's CDR3 is CASSLSRTPGNTEAFF.

V and J are TRBV29-1 and TRBJ1-2; absent DNA, TCRdb's TRBD1 call cannot be checked. CDR1 SQVTM and CDR2 ANQGSEA come from the germline V gene. The CDR3 contains 13 residues. The CDR3 here is CSGGQGTNYGYTF.